This note documents a single T cell receptor (beta chain) sequence. Its antigen is unidentified. These data are taken from a study of OX40 agonist ivuxolimab in advanced cancers. On the study more broadly: The patients received ivuxolimab by intravenous route every 2 weeks at 0.01 to 10 mg/kg.

Findings and limits, study-wide: Clonal expansion from baseline to week 6 occurred in both CD4+ and CD8+ T cells.

TCRdb's copy holds only in-frame clones and misses some; the assay was immunoSEQ multiplex PCR. The data show approximately 76,000 clones, 80% to 95% seen once. The CDR3 contains 11 residues. Germline assignment: CDR1 SGHAT and CDR2 FQNNGV. The V and J ends lost 5 bases and 7 bases respectively, with 9 bases between them. The TCR sequence derives from an adult with an advanced solid tumor such as melanoma, head and neck, liver or kidney cancer. V and J are TRBV11-2 and TRBJ2-7, with D maybe TRBD1 (6 bases). Sample: CD4+ or CD8+ T cells sorted from blood, taken in a trial of the OX40 agonist ivuxolimab. The CDR3 loop is CASSTDREQYF. The CDR3 bases are TGTGCCAGCAGCACAGACAGGGAGCAGTACTTC. Filled out from reference TRBV11-2 and TRBJ2-7, the complete variable domain reads EAGVAQSPRYKIIEKRQSVAFWCNPISGHATLYWYQQILGQGPKLLIQFQNNGVVDDSQLPKDRFSAERLKGVDSTLKIQPAKLEDSAVYLCASSTDREQYFGPGTRLTVT.